Listed below are T cell receptor beta chains from one sample, sequenced in a study of blood T cell repertoires in COVID-19. The method was immunoSEQ multiplex PCR; TCRdb's version includes in-frame clones alone and lacks a portion of them. The top ten clones hold roughly 4.9% of a sample with about 110,000 clones, approximately 88% of them seen once. Sequences were obtained from peripheral blood. The receptors stem from a man in his forties with active or convalescent COVID-19. Both conserved end residues are part of each CDR3. Fields, in order: CDR3 protein, CDR3 DNA, V gene, CDR3 length, J gene, D gene, clone size. The D gene is left open where the match is weak. Part of the rows lack a size; the others show once, few, many or a class for expanded clones.

CASSTSVSYEQYF	TGTGCCAGCAGCACAAGCGTCTCCTACGAGCAGTACTTC	TRBV7-9	13	TRBJ2-7	NA	NA
CASSTPGQWPYEQYF	TGTGCCAGCAGTACGCCGGGACAGTGGCCCTACGAGCAGTACTTC	TRBV28	15	TRBJ2-7	TRBD1	once
CASSYSTGQETQYF	TGTGCCAGCAGTTACTCGACAGGACAAGAGACCCAGTACTTC	TRBV6-2/TRBV6-3	14	TRBJ2-5	NA	NA
CAISDPDSTPNPYEQYF	TGTGCCATCAGTGATCCCGACAGTACACCTAACCCCTACGAGCAGTACTTC	TRBV10-3	17	TRBJ2-7	NA	large
CASSLSLPRGYSNQPQHF	TGTGCCAGCAGTTTATCTTTGCCGCGCGGTTATAGCAATCAGCCCCAGCATTTT	TRBV27	18	TRBJ1-5	NA	few
CAISGQAADLDGYTF	TGTGCCATCAGCGGACAGGCCGCCGACCTGGATGGCTACACCTTC	TRBV10-3	15	TRBJ1-2	TRBD1	once
CASSPPNRNEQFF	TGCGCCAGCAGCCCCCCGAACCGGAATGAGCAGTTCTTC	TRBV5-1	13	TRBJ2-1	NA	NA
CASARQSLQETQYF	TGCGCCAGTGCCCGACAGTCCCTTCAAGAGACCCAGTACTTC	TRBV4-1	14	TRBJ2-5	NA	NA
CASSLDGASTGELFF	TGTGCCAGCAGCTTAGATGGGGCGAGCACCGGGGAGCTGTTTTTT	TRBV7-2	15	TRBJ2-2	NA	few
CASSVATGEAADTQYF	TGTGCCAGCAGCGTAGCTACGGGTGAGGCGGCAGATACGCAGTATTTT	TRBV9	16	TRBJ2-3	NA	few
CASSLVGDRDYEQYF	TGTGCCAGCAGCTTAGTGGGGGACAGGGATTACGAGCAGTACTTC	TRBV7-9	15	TRBJ2-7	TRBD1	NA
CAITRLEAGELFF	TGTGCCATCACCCGACTTGAGGCCGGGGAGCTGTTTTTT	TRBV10-3	13	TRBJ2-2	NA	once
CASSYPFGGGIYNEQFF	TGTGCCAGCAGTTACCCCTTTGGGGGCGGCATCTACAATGAGCAGTTCTTC	TRBV6-2/TRBV6-3	17	TRBJ2-1	NA	NA
CSVTETSVQETQYF	TGCAGCGTTACCGAGACTAGCGTTCAAGAGACCCAGTACTTC	TRBV29-1	14	TRBJ2-5	TRBD2	NA
CASTWTGTRWGNQPQHF	TGTGCCAGCACCTGGACAGGTACTCGATGGGGCAATCAGCCCCAGCATTTT	TRBV21-1	17	TRBJ1-5	NA	NA
CASSLFGRARTDTQYF	TGTGCCAGCAGTTTATTCGGGAGGGCCAGGACAGATACGCAGTATTTT	TRBV28	16	TRBJ2-3	TRBD2	NA
CSAGGLGKASGRNNEQFF	TGCAGCGCCGGGGGACTGGGAAAGGCTAGCGGGAGGAACAATGAGCAGTTCTTC	TRBV29-1	18	TRBJ2-1	TRBD2	once
CASSYLDQGMEYF	TGCGCCAGCAGCTATCTCGACCAGGGAATGGAGTACTTC	TRBV5-1	13	TRBJ2-7	NA	NA
CASSPPESEAFF	TGTGCCAGCTCACCACCAGAGAGTGAAGCTTTCTTT	TRBV18	12	TRBJ1-1	NA	NA
CASSEALGTGYF	TGTGCCAGCAGTGAAGCGCTTGGGACAGGGTACTTC	TRBV2	12	TRBJ2-7	TRBD1	NA
CASSPLAGGSYEQYF	TGTGCCAGCAGCCCCTTAGCGGGAGGCTCCTACGAGCAGTACTTC	TRBV11-2	15	TRBJ2-7	TRBD2	NA
CASSSGRTSTDTQYF	TGTGCCAGCAGCTCCGGGAGGACTAGCACAGATACGCAGTATTTT	TRBV5-4	15	TRBJ2-3	TRBD2	NA
CASSNRGGGNQPQHF	TGTGCCAGTAGTAATCGAGGAGGGGGCAATCAGCCCCAGCATTTT	TRBV19	15	TRBJ1-5	NA	NA
CASAQMGQGESPLHF	TGCGCCAGCGCCCAAATGGGACAGGGTGAATCACCCCTCCACTTT	TRBV5-1	15	TRBJ1-6	TRBD1	NA
CATSLGTGEGQPQHF	TGTGCCACCAGTCTTGGGACAGGGGAAGGTCAGCCCCAGCATTTT	TRBV24-1	15	TRBJ1-5	TRBD1	NA
CASSQGGVGAEAFF	TGTGCCAGCAGTCAGGGAGGGGTAGGGGCTGAAGCTTTCTTT	TRBV11-3	14	TRBJ1-1	NA	NA
CASRQTGLAGAAGELFF	TGTGCCAGCAGGCAGACGGGACTAGCGGGAGCGGCCGGGGAGCTGTTTTTT	TRBV25-1	17	TRBJ2-2	TRBD2	NA
CASSLAPGGSYNEQFF	TGTGCCAGCAGCTTAGCACCCGGGGGCTCCTACAATGAGCAGTTCTTC	TRBV11-1	16	TRBJ2-1	NA	NA
CASSGHEQFF	TGTGCCAGCAGTGGGCATGAGCAGTTCTTC	TRBV9	10	TRBJ2-1	NA	NA
CASSQERGVLYGEDSYEQYF	TGCGCCAGCAGCCAAGAAAGGGGCGTATTGTACGGGGAGGACTCCTACGAGCAGTACTTC	TRBV4-1	20	TRBJ2-7	NA	NA
CASSLSQGQISGNTIYF	TGTGCCAGCTCACTCTCGCAGGGACAGATCTCTGGAAACACCATATATTTT	TRBV18	17	TRBJ1-3	TRBD1	NA
CASSRKKASGGQDMDSNQPQHF	TGTGCCAGCAGCCGAAAGAAAGCCTCGGGGGGACAGGACATGGATAGCAATCAGCCCCAGCATTTT	TRBV21-1	22	TRBJ1-5	NA	NA
CASSPEAGGPVETQYF	TGTGCCAGCAGCCCCGAAGCGGGAGGCCCTGTAGAGACCCAGTACTTC	TRBV4-2	16	TRBJ2-5	TRBD2	NA
CASSFGQGKIGANVLTF	TGTGCCAGCAGCTTCGGACAGGGGAAGATTGGGGCCAACGTCCTGACTTTC	TRBV7-3	17	TRBJ2-6	TRBD1	NA
CASSPQAWGSTGELFF	TGTGCCAGCTCCCCCCAAGCGTGGGGCTCAACCGGGGAGCTGTTTTTT	TRBV18	16	TRBJ2-2	NA	NA
CASRKRVVGASRTEAFF	TGTGCCAGCCGCAAAAGGGTTGTGGGGGCAAGCCGCACTGAAGCTTTCTTT	TRBV19	17	TRBJ1-1	NA	NA
CASSTNTEAFF	TGTGCCAGCAGTACTAACACTGAAGCTTTCTTT	TRBV28	11	TRBJ1-1	NA	NA
CATARIYRGGPLGLAEDYEQFF	TGTGCCACCGCGAGAATTTACAGGGGCGGCCCCCTGGGACTAGCGGAAGATTATGAGCAGTTCTTC	TRBV19	22	TRBJ2-1	TRBD2	NA
CASSIGAGGEQYF	TGTGCCAGTAGTATAGGAGCGGGGGGCGAGCAGTACTTC	TRBV19	13	TRBJ2-7	TRBD2	few
CASRMTGLPPYEQYF	TGTGCCAGTAGAATGACAGGGCTACCGCCCTACGAGCAGTACTTC	TRBV19	15	TRBJ2-7	TRBD1	NA
CASSTRDRFQKSNQPQHF	TGTGCCAGCAGCACCCGGGACAGGTTTCAAAAAAGCAATCAGCCCCAGCATTTT	TRBV6-8	18	TRBJ1-5	TRBD1	NA
CAWSHRGVRSEKLFF	TGTGCCTGGAGCCATCGAGGTGTACGCAGCGAAAAACTGTTTTTT	TRBV30	15	TRBJ1-4	NA	NA
CASIFSGPVGNQPQHF	TGTGCCAGCATTTTTAGCGGGCCGGTGGGCAATCAGCCCCAGCATTTT	TRBV28	16	TRBJ1-5	NA	NA
CASSQTGWSYNEQFF	TGTGCCAGCAGCCAAACAGGGTGGTCCTACAATGAGCAGTTCTTC	TRBV3-1/TRBV3-2	15	TRBJ2-1	NA	NA
CASSESGTARLF	TGCGCCAGCAGTGAGTCAGGGACAGCCCGCCTCTTC	TRBV10-1	12	TRBJ2-7	TRBD1	NA
CASSLLLGGAFF	TGTGCCAGCAGCCTCCTTCTAGGTGGGGCTTTCTTT	TRBV3-1/TRBV3-2	12	TRBJ1-1	NA	NA
CASSQVAGTDSYEQYF	TGCGCCAGCAGCCAAGTAGCCGGGACAGACTCCTACGAGCAGTACTTC	TRBV4-3	16	TRBJ2-7	TRBD1	few
CASSLLLATNNEQFF	TGCGCCAGCAGCTTGCTCCTAGCGACTAACAATGAGCAGTTCTTC	TRBV5-1	15	TRBJ2-1	NA	NA